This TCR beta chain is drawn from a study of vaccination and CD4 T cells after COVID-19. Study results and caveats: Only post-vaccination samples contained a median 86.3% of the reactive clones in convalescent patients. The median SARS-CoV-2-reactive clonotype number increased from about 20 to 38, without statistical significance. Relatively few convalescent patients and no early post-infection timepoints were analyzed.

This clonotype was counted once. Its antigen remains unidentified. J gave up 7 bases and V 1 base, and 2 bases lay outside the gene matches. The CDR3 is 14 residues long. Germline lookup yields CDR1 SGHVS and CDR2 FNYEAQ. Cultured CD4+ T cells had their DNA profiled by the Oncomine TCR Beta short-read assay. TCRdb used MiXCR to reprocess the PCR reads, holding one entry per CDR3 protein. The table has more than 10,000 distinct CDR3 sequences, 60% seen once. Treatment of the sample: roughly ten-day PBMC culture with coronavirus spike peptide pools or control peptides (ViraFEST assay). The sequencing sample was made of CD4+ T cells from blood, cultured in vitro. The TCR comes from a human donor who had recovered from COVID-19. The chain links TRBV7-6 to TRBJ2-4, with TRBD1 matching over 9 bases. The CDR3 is CASSLGTGVNIQYF. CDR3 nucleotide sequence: TGTGCCAGCAGCTTAGGGACAGGGGTTAACATTCAGTACTTC.